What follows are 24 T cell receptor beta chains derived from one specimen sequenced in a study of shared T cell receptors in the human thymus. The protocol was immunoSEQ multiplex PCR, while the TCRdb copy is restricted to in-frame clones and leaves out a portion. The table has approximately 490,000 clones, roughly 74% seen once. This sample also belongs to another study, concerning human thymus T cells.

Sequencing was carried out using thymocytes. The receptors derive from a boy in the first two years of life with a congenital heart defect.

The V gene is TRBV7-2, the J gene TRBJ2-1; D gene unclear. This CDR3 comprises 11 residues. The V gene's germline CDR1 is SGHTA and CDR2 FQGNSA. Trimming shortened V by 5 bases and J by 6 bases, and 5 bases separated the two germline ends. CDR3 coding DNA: TGTGCCAGCAGCCCTCGCAATGAGCAGTTCTTC. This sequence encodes CASSPRNEQFF.

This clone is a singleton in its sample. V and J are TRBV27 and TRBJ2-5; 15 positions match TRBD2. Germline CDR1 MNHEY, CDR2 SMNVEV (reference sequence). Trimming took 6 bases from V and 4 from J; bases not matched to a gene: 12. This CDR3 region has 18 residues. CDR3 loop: CASSSLRTSGRARETQYF. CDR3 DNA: TGTGCCAGCAGCTCCCTCCGGACTAGCGGGAGGGCCCGAGAGACCCAGTACTTC.

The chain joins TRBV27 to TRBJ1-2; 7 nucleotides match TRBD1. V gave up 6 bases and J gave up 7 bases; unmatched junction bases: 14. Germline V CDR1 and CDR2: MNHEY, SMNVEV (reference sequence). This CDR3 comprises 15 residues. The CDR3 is CASSPPWGQKAGYTF. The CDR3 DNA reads TGTGCCAGCAGCCCTCCATGGGGACAGAAGGCTGGCTACACCTTC.

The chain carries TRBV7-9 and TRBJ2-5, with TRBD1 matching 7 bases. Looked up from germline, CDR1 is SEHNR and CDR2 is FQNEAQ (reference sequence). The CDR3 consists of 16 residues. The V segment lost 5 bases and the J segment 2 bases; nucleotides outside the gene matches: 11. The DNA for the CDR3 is TGTGCCAGCAGCGCAGGGGACAGCGAAAATCAAGAGACCCAGTACTTC. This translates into CASSAGDSENQETQYF.

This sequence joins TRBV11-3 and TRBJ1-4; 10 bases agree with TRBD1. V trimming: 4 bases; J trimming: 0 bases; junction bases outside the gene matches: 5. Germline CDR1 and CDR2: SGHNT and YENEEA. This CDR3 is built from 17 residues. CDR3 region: CASSWTGGGATNEKLFF. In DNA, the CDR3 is TGTGCCAGCAGCTGGACAGGGGGGGGAGCAACTAATGAAAAACTGTTTTTT.

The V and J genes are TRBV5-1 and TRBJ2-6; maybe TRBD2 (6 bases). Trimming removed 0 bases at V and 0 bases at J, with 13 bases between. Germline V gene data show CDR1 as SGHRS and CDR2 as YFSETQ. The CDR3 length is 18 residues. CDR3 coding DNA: TGCGCCAGCAGCTTGGAGGCGGGGAGGATCTCTGGGGCCAACGTCCTGACTTTC. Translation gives CASSLEAGRISGANVLTF. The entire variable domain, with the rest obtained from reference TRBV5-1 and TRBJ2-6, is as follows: KAGVTQTPRYLIKTRGQQVTLSCSPISGHRSVSWYQQTPGQGLQFLFEYFSETQRNKGNFPGRFSGRQFSNSRSEMNVSTLELGDSALYLCASSLEAGRISGANVLTFGAGSRLTVL.

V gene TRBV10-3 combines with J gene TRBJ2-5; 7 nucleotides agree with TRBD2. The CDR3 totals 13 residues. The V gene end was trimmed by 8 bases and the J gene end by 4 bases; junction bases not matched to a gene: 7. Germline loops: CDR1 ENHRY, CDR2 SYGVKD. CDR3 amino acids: CAIRAGRGETQYF. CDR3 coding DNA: TGTGCCATCCGAGCGGGGCGAGGAGAGACCCAGTACTTC.

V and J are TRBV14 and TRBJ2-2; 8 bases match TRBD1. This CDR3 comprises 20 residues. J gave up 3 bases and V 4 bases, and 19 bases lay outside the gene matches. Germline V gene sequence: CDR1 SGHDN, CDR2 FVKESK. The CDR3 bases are TGTGCCAGCAGCCCCACAGCAGGCAGGGGGCCTCCACGGGACACCGGGGAGCTGTTTTTT. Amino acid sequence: CASSPTAGRGPPRDTGELFF.

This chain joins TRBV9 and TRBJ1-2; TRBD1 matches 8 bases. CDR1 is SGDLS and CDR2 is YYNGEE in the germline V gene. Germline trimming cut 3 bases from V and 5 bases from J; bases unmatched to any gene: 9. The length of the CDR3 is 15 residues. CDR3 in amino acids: CASSAAADRDYGYTF. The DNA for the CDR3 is TGTGCCAGCAGCGCCGCCGCGGACAGGGATTATGGCTACACCTTC. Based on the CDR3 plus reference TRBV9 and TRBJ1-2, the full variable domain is DSGVTQTPKHLITATGQRVTLRCSPRSGDLSVYWYQQSLDQGLQFLIQYYNGEERAKGNILERFSAQQFPDLHSELNLSSLELGDSALYFCASSAAADRDYGYTFGSGTRLTVV.

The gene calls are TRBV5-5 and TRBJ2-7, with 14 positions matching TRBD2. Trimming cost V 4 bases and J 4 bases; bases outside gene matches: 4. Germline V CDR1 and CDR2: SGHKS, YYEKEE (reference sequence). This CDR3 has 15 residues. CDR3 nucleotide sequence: TGTGCCAGCAGCGAGGGGACTAGCGGGAGTTACGAGCAGTACTTC. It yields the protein CASSEGTSGSYEQYF. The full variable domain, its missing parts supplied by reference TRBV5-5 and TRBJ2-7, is DAGVTQSPTHLIKTRGQQVTLRCSPISGHKSVSWYQQVLGQGPQFIFQYYEKEERGRGNFPDRFSARQFPNYSSELNVNALLLGDSALYLCASSEGTSGSYEQYFGPGTRLTVT.

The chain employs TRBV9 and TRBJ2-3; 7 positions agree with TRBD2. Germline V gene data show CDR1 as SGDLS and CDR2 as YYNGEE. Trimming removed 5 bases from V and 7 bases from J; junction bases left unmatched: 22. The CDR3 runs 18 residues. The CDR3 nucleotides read TGTGCCAGCAGGGGGCCCGAAAGATCGTCGCGGGAGCTGAATACGCAGTATTTT. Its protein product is CASRGPERSSRELNTQYF.

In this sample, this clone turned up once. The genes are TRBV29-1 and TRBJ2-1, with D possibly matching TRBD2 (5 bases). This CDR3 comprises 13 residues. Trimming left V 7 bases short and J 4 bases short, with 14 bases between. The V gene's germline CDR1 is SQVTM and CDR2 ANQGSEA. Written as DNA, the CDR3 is TGCAGCGCCTACGGGGAAGGGTACAATGAGCAGTTCTTC. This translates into CSAYGEGYNEQFF.

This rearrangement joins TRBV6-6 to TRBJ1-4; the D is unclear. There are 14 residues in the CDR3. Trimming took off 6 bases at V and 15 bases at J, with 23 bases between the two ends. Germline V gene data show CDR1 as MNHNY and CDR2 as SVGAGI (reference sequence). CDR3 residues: CASSPARDSNRLFF. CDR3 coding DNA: TGTGCCAGCAGCCCAGCCCGGGATTCGAATCGTTTGTTTTTT.

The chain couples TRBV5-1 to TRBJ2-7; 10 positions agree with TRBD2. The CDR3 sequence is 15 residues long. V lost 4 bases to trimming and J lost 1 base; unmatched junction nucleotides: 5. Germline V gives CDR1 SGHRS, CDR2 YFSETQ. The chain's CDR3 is CASSRGLAVSYEQYF. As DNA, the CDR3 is TGCGCCAGCAGCCGCGGACTAGCGGTATCCTACGAGCAGTACTTC.

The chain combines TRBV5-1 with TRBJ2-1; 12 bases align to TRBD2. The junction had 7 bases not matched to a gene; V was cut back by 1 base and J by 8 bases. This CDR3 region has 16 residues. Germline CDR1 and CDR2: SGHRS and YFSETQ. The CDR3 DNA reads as TGCGCCAGCAGCTTGCGGCTAGCGGGAGGGGTCTATGAGCAGTTCTTC. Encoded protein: CASSLRLAGGVYEQFF.

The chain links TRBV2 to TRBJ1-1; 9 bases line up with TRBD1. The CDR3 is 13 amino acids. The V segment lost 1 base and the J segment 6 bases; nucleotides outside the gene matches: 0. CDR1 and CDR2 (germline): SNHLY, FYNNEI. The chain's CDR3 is CASSEGQGAEAFF. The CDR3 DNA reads TGTGCCAGCAGTGAAGGACAGGGGGCTGAAGCTTTCTTT.

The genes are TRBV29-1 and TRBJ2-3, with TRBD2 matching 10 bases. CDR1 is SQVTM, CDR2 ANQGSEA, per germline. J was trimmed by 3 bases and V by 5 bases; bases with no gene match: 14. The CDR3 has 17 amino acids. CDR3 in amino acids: CSVLTGQAGGPTDTQYF. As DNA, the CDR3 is TGCAGCGTTCTGACAGGGCAAGCGGGAGGGCCGACAGATACGCAGTATTTT.

The CDR3 reads CASSPGTSRGEQFF. The CDR3 DNA sequence: TGTGCCAGCAGCCCCGGGACTTCCCGGGGTGAGCAGTTCTTC. The rearrangement links TRBV5-4 to TRBJ2-1, with a tentative D call TRBD2 (6 bases). This CDR3 is built from 14 residues. Trimming took 4 bases from V and 9 from J, leaving 17 bases between them. The germline V gene has CDR1 SGHNT and CDR2 YYREEE (reference sequence).

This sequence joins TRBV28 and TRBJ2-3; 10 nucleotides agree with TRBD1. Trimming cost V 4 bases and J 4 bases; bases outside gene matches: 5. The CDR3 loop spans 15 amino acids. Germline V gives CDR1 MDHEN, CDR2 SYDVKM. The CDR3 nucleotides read TGTGCCAGCAGTTGGGGGACAGGGGTCTCAGATACGCAGTATTTT. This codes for CASSWGTGVSDTQYF.

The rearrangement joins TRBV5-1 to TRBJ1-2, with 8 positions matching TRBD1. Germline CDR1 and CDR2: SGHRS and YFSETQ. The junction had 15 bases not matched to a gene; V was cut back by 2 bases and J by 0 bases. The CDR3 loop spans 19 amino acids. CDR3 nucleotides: TGCGCCAGCAGCTTTGCGACGAGACAGGGGTCGGCGGCTAACTATGGCTACACCTTC. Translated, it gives CASSFATRQGSAANYGYTF.

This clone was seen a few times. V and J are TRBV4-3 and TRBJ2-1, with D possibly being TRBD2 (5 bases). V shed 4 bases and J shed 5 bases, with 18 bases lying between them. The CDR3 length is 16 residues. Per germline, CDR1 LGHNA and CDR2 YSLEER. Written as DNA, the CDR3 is TGCGCCAGCAGCCGGAGCGGTCCCACGAGGGACAATGAGCAGTTCTTC. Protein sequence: CASSRSGPTRDNEQFF.

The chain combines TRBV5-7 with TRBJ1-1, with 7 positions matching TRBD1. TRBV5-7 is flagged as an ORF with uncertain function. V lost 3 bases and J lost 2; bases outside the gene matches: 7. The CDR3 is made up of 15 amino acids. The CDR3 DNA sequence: TGTGCCAGCAGCTCCGGACAGGTTCCTAACACTGAAGCTTTCTTT. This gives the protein CASSSGQVPNTEAFF.

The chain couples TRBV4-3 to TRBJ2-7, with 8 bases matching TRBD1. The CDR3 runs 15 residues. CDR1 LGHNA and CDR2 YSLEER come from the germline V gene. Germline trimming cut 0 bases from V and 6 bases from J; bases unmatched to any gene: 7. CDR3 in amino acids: CASSQDIQGAGEQYF. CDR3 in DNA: TGCGCCAGCAGCCAAGATATCCAGGGGGCCGGCGAGCAGTACTTC.

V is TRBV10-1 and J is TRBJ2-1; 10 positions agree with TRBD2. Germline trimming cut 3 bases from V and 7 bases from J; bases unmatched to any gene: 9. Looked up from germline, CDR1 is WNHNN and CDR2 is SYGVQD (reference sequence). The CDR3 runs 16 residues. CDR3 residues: CASSEPGTSEGNEQFF. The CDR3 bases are TGCGCCAGCAGTGAACCCGGGACTAGCGAGGGGAATGAGCAGTTCTTC.